This T cell receptor beta chain was observed in a study of T cell responses to AZD1222 COVID-19 vaccine. Study context: The study pooled second doses at about 4 or about 12 weeks.

Regarding this clone: No antigen is known for it.

The length of the CDR3 is 15 residues. Trimming cost V 2 bases and J 2 bases, with 13 bases left between them. Looked up from germline, CDR1 is KGHSH and CDR2 is LQKENI. TCRdb's table, derived via immunoSEQ multiplex PCR, lists solely in-frame clones and lacks some. The sample has around 120,000 clones; over 75% are singletons. General study points: Repertoire collection took place solely once the T cell response had peaked.

The sequence derives from an adult in good health. The chain carries TRBV18 and TRBJ2-7; possibly TRBD1 or TRBD2 for D (5 bases each). This material consisted of peripheral blood, taken on day 0 of AZD1222 vaccination. CDR3 sequence: CASSPGTPNTYEQYF. The DNA for the CDR3 is TGTGCCAGCTCACCAGGGACCCCCAATACCTACGAGCAGTACTTC.